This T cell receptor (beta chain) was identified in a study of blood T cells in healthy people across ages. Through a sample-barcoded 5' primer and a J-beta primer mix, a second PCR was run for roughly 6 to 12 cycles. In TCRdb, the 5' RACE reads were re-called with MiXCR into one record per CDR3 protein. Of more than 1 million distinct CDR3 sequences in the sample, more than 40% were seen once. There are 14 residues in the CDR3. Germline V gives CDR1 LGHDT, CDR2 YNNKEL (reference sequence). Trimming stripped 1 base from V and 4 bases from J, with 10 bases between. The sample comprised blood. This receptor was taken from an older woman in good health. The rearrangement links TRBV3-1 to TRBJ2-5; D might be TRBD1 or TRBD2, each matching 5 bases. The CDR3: CASSQGGNRETQYF. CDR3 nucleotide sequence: TGTGCCAGCAGCCAAGGGGGGAACCGAGAGACCCAGTACTTC.